What follows are 5 T cell receptor beta chains derived from one specimen sequenced in a study of blood T cell repertoires in COVID-19. Using immunoSEQ multiplex PCR, the repertoire was profiled, and TCRdb retains in-frame clones only, with some absent. The sample has under 60,000 clones; roughly nine tenths are singletons. The sequenced sample consisted of peripheral blood. The receptors shown here come from a man in his 60s with acute or convalescent COVID-19.

This clone was detected a few times. CDR3 protein: CASSHSETENYGYTF. CDR3 bases: TGCGCCAGCAGCCACTCAGAGACAGAAAACTATGGCTACACCTTC. J is TRBJ1-2 and V is TRBV4-1; D is possibly TRBD1 (5 bases). The V gene lost 3 bases and the J gene lost 2 bases, with 13 bases spanning the gap. The CDR3 consists of 15 residues. Germline CDR1 MGHRA, CDR2 YSYEKL.

This rearrangement joins TRBV13 to TRBJ2-2; tentatively, D is TRBD2 (5 bases). The CDR3 covers 14 residues. V gave up 5 bases and J gave up 6 bases, with 13 bases separating them. Germline V gene data show CDR1 as PRHDT and CDR2 as FYEKMQ (reference sequence). The CDR3 DNA sequence: TGTGCCAGCAGCCCCTCCCTAGCAGCCGGGGAGCTGTTTTTT. Translated: CASSPSLAAGELFF.

This chain links TRBV5-1 with TRBJ1-3; D unclear. This CDR3 has 15 residues. Germline V lookup: CDR1 SGHRS, CDR2 YFSETQ. V lost 2 bases and J 0 bases, leaving 9 bases between the germline ends. The CDR3 nucleotides read TGCGCCAGCAGCTTCGGAGGGAACTCTGGAAACACCATATATTTT. This codes for CASSFGGNSGNTIYF.

The CDR3 DNA reads as TGTGCCAGCAGCCAAGCAGGCCCAGGCTACACCTTC. As protein: CASSQAGPGYTF. This rearrangement joins TRBV3-1 (or the pseudogene TRBV3-2) to TRBJ1-2; D is unresolved. The CDR3 runs 12 residues. Looked up from germline, CDR1 is LGHDT and CDR2 is YNNKEL (reference sequence). Trimming removed 1 base at V and 8 bases at J, with 8 bases between.

J is TRBJ2-3 and V is TRBV6-2 or TRBV6-3; 11 nucleotides line up with TRBD1. Losses at the gene ends were 5 bases for V and 5 bases for J; bases not matched to a gene: 6. This CDR3 region has 15 residues. The germline CDR1 and CDR2 sequences are MNHEY and SVGEGT. CDR3 loop: CASSHLGQGGDTQYF. CDR3 nucleotide sequence: TGTGCCAGCAGTCACCTGGGACAGGGGGGAGATACGCAGTATTTT.